Below are 29 T cell receptor beta chains sequenced from a single sample in a study of blood T cell repertoires in COVID-19. Measured with immunoSEQ multiplex PCR; TCRdb has only the in-frame clones, and not every one. Of approximately 100,000 clones in the sample, roughly 86% were seen once. Sequencing was performed on peripheral blood. All receptors come from a human donor in a cohort sampled during active COVID-19.

This clone was seen a few times. The chain links TRBV19 to TRBJ1-4; D is possibly TRBD1 (6 bases). The CDR3 has 13 amino acids. Germline CDR1 LNHDA, CDR2 SQIVND (reference sequence). CDR3 in amino acids: CGVRDTLNEKLFF. The CDR3 DNA reads TGTGGGGTCCGGGACACCCTTAATGAAAAACTGTTTTTT. Using reference TRBV19 and TRBJ1-4 for the parts outside the CDR3, the full variable domain is DGGITQSPKYLFRKEGQNVTLSCEQNLNHDAMYWYRQDPGQGLRLIYYSQIVNDFQKGDIAEGYSVSREKKESFPLTVTSAQKNPTAFYLCGVRDTLNEKLFFGSGTQLSVL.

V and J are TRBV6-5 and TRBJ2-1; D perhaps matches TRBD2 (6 bases). V was clipped by 6 bases and J by 1 base, with 13 bases between them. Germline assignment: CDR1 MNHEY and CDR2 SVGAGI. This CDR3 is built from 15 residues. CDR3 amino acids: CASSLYSGSYNEQFF. CDR3 nucleotide sequence: TGTGCCAGCAGCCTTTATAGCGGATCCTACAATGAGCAGTTCTTC.

The chain uses TRBV9 and TRBJ2-3; D call uncertain. The CDR3 contains 15 residues. Trimming pared 0 bases from V and 0 bases from J, leaving 8 bases between. Germline loops: CDR1 SGDLS, CDR2 YYNGEE. The CDR3 is CASSVGSVSTDTQYF. CDR3 sequence (DNA): TGTGCCAGCAGCGTAGGTTCGGTGAGCACAGATACGCAGTATTTT.

The V and J genes are TRBV6-6 and TRBJ2-7; 7 bases line up with TRBD1. The length of the CDR3 is 15 residues. The V and J ends lost 7 bases and 2 bases, in that order; junction bases with no gene match: 11. The germline gives CDR1 MNHNY, CDR2 SVGAGI (reference sequence). CDR3 residues: CASKVNDRATYEQYF. The CDR3 region has the DNA TGTGCCAGCAAGGTAAACGACAGGGCGACCTACGAGCAGTACTTC.

This clone was counted a single time. This chain uses TRBV6-4 with TRBJ1-5; 12 bases fit TRBD1. The germline V gene encodes CDR1 MRHNA and CDR2 SNTAGT. The CDR3 has 18 amino acids. Unmatched junction bases numbered 10, after V lost 6 bases and J lost 1 base. The CDR3 region is CASSRDRGPAWSNQPQHF. The CDR3 region has the DNA TGTGCCAGCAGCCGGGACAGGGGGCCAGCTTGGAGCAATCAGCCCCAGCATTTT.

This clone was found once. The V gene is TRBV7-2, the J gene TRBJ2-3; the D gene is possibly TRBD1 (6 bases). V lost 5 bases, J lost 0 bases, and 15 bases lay in between. The CDR3 is made up of 16 amino acids. Per germline, CDR1 SGHTA and CDR2 FQGNSA. In DNA form, the CDR3 reads TGTGCCAGCAGCCAAGGGGGACCCCTGAGCACAGATACGCAGTATTTT. Translating it yields CASSQGGPLSTDTQYF.

The CDR3 DNA reads as TGTGCCAGCAGTGACCAAACGGGACAGAAGCAGTTCTTC. Translating gives CASSDQTGQKQFF. The gene calls are TRBV6-1 and TRBJ2-1, with 7 positions matching TRBD1. The CDR3 has 13 amino acids. The junction had 7 bases not matched to a gene; V was cut back by 3 bases and J by 11 bases. Germline CDR1 MNHNS, CDR2 SASEGT.

This clone was seen a handful of times. The rearrangement links TRBV30 to TRBJ2-7; TRBD1 is a possible D gene (6 bases). The germline CDR1 and CDR2 sequences are GTSNPN and SVGIG (reference sequence). V lost 0 bases to trimming and J lost 4 bases, with 7 bases between them. The CDR3 consists of 12 residues. The CDR3 sequence is CAWSVGGYEQYF. The CDR3 DNA is TGTGCCTGGAGTGTAGGGGGTTACGAGCAGTACTTC.

In its sample, this clone was seen once. This chain links TRBV21-1 with TRBJ2-5; the D call in the table, TRBD2, was not verified against the DNA. TRBV21-1 is annotated as a pseudogene. This CDR3 is built from 15 residues. CDR3 coding DNA: TGTGCCAGCAGCATGGGACTAGCGGGGGTAGAGACCCAGTACTTC. This sequence encodes CASSMGLAGVETQYF.

This clone was recorded once. This rearrangement joins TRBV3-1 (or the pseudogene TRBV3-2) to TRBJ2-7; 7 bases match TRBD1. Germline V CDR1 and CDR2: LGHDT, YNNKEL (reference sequence). V shed 0 bases and J 6 bases; nucleotides not matched to a gene: 2. The CDR3 runs 13 residues. The CDR3 coding sequence is TGTGCCAGCAGCCAAGATGACAGGGTCGAGCAGTACTTC. Translated: CASSQDDRVEQYF.

The chain links TRBV4-3 to TRBJ2-2; no clear D gene. The germline V gene has CDR1 LGHNA and CDR2 YSLEER. Deletions cut 4 bases from V and 6 bases from J, with 6 bases between. The CDR3 has 12 amino acids. CDR3 residues: CASSRQSGELFF. The CDR3, as DNA: TGCGCCAGCAGCCGTCAATCCGGGGAGCTGTTTTTT.

The chain employs TRBV27 and TRBJ2-7, with a possible D match to TRBD1 (5 bases). V lost 5 bases and J lost 1, with 12 bases in between. The length of the CDR3 is 14 residues. CDR1 is MNHEY and CDR2 is SMNVEV in the germline V gene (reference sequence). The CDR3 nucleotides are TGTGCCAGCAGTACGGACATTACTTCCTACGAGCAGTACTTC. It specifies CASSTDITSYEQYF.

The chain joins TRBV6-2 or TRBV6-3 to TRBJ1-2; a weak D match, TRBD1 (5 bases). The germline V and J ends were trimmed by 2 bases and 7 bases, with 17 bases remaining between them. Germline V gives CDR1 MNHEY, CDR2 SVGEGT. This CDR3 has 15 residues. The CDR3 region has the DNA TGTGCCAGCAGTTACCTGAATCAGGGTGGTGGTGGCTACACCTTC. Translated: CASSYLNQGGGGYTF.

The chain uses TRBV3-1 (or the pseudogene TRBV3-2) and TRBJ2-7, with D perhaps TRBD1 (5 bases). This CDR3 is built from 15 residues. Germline CDR1 LGHDT, CDR2 YNNKEL (reference sequence). The V gene lost 3 bases and the J gene lost 0 bases, with 12 bases spanning the gap. The CDR3 region has the DNA TGTGCCAGCAGCCAGACACAGGCGAGCTCCTACGAGCAGTACTTC. As protein: CASSQTQASSYEQYF.

This clone appeared once. This chain links TRBV27 with TRBJ1-5; no clear D gene. The CDR3 length is 15 residues. The V and J ends lost 3 bases and 0 bases respectively, with 9 bases between them. CDR1 is MNHEY, CDR2 SMNVEV, per germline (reference sequence). The CDR3 spells CASSFMGNSNQPQHF. CDR3 DNA: TGTGCCAGCAGTTTTATGGGCAATAGCAATCAGCCCCAGCATTTT.

The chain joins TRBV7-9 to TRBJ1-4; 8 bases are shared with TRBD1. Germline V lookup: CDR1 SEHNR, CDR2 FQNEAQ (reference sequence). Trimming removed 5 bases from V and 2 bases from J; junction bases left unmatched: 10. This CDR3 region has 17 residues. The CDR3 DNA follows: TGTGCCAGCAGCCAGGGGGCTGGCCAGATGACTAATGAAAAACTGTTTTTT. Its protein is CASSQGAGQMTNEKLFF.

This chain links TRBV27 with TRBJ2-1; tentatively, D is TRBD2 (6 bases). This CDR3 has 14 amino acids. V was cut by 3 bases and J by 7 bases, with 13 bases left in between. Germline V gene data show CDR1 as MNHEY and CDR2 as SMNVEV (reference sequence). The CDR3 DNA follows: TGTGCCAGCAGTTTCGGCGGGGTCCTTAATGAGCAGTTCTTC. Amino acids: CASSFGGVLNEQFF.

This clone came up once. V and J are TRBV29-1 and TRBJ2-2; 9 bases are shared with TRBD1. CDR1 and CDR2 from the germline V gene are SQVTM and ANQGSEA. CDR3 length: 16 residues. V lost 2 bases, J lost 4 bases, and 8 bases stayed unmatched. CDR3 amino acids: CSVELPGQGSTGELFF. The DNA of the CDR3 is TGCAGCGTTGAACTGCCGGGACAGGGAAGCACCGGGGAGCTGTTTTTT.

This chain uses TRBV28 with TRBJ1-2, with a possible D match to TRBD1 (6 bases). Trimming stripped 7 bases from V and 2 bases from J, with 8 bases between. This CDR3 has 12 amino acids. Germline CDR1 and CDR2: MDHEN and SYDVKM. This CDR3 reads CASIQGNYGYTF. CDR3 DNA sequence: TGTGCCAGCATCCAGGGGAACTATGGCTACACCTTC.

The chain recombines TRBV7-2 with TRBJ2-5, with 9 bases aligning to TRBD2. Looked up from germline, CDR1 is SGHTA and CDR2 is FQGNSA. V lost 0 bases to trimming and J lost 5 bases; unmatched junction nucleotides: 7. There are 16 residues in the CDR3. The CDR3 sequence: CASSLAFLAGRETQYF. The CDR3 DNA follows: TGTGCCAGCAGCTTAGCTTTCCTAGCGGGACGGGAGACCCAGTACTTC.

The chain is built from TRBV6-5 and TRBJ2-7, with 9 bases that match TRBD1. Germline V gene data show CDR1 as MNHEY and CDR2 as SVGAGI. The V gene end was trimmed by 2 bases and the J gene end by 6 bases; junction bases not matched to a gene: 5. This CDR3 region has 14 residues. The CDR3 spells CASSYGDRVSEQYF. The CDR3 DNA reads TGTGCCAGCAGTTACGGGGACAGGGTTTCCGAGCAGTACTTC.

This clone occurred a few times. The rearrangement links TRBV7-2 to TRBJ2-7, with 10 bases matching TRBD2. V trimming: 0 bases; J trimming: 1 base; junction bases outside the gene matches: 9. Germline CDR1 SGHTA, CDR2 FQGNSA. The CDR3 is 18 residues long. The CDR3 nucleotides are TGTGCCAGCAGCTTAGCGCCTAGCGGGAGAACAACGTCCTACGAGCAGTACTTC. Protein product: CASSLAPSGRTTSYEQYF. Full variable domain (remainder filled in from reference TRBV7-2 and TRBJ2-7): GAGVSQSPSNKVTEKGKDVELRCDPISGHTALYWYRQSLGQGLEFLIYFQGNSAPDKSGLPSDRFSAERTGGSVSTLTIQRTQQEDSAVYLCASSLAPSGRTTSYEQYFGPGTRLTVT.

This clone has just a few counts. This chain links TRBV14 with TRBJ2-4; D is ambiguous. The V end lost 1 base, the J end lost 5 bases, and 12 bases lay between the germline ends. Germline loops: CDR1 SGHDN, CDR2 FVKESK. This CDR3 is 15 amino acids long. For the CDR3, the DNA is TGTGCCAGCAGCCAAGCTGGCAGGAAGGAAAACATTCAGTACTTC. It codes for CASSQAGRKENIQYF.

The sample holds one count of this clone. The chain's CDR3 is CASSLQGHTGELFF. CDR3 nucleotide sequence: TGTGCCAGCAGCCTCCAGGGGCACACCGGGGAGCTGTTTTTT. The chain has TRBV5-6 and TRBJ2-2, with D maybe TRBD1 (6 bases). The CDR3 loop spans 14 amino acids. The ends were cut back, 4 bases at V and 3 bases at J, with 10 bases in the middle. Germline CDR1 reads SGHDT; CDR2 reads YYEEEE.

This chain joins TRBV15 and TRBJ1-4, with a weak D call TRBD1 (5 bases). V dropped 0 bases and J dropped 5 bases, with 13 bases sitting between them. Per germline, CDR1 LNHNV and CDR2 YYDKDF (reference sequence). The CDR3 covers 16 residues. CDR3 sequence (DNA): TGTGCCACCAGCAGAGATAACAGGCAGGAGAATGAAAAACTGTTTTTT. Encoded protein: CATSRDNRQENEKLFF.

The rearrangement joins TRBV5-1 to TRBJ2-3; the match to TRBD2 covers 8 bases. CDR3 size: 15 residues. Germline V CDR1 and CDR2: SGHRS, YFSETQ. J gave up 7 bases and V 4 bases, and 11 bases lay outside the gene matches. DNA for the CDR3: TGCGCCAGCAGCCCATCGGGGGGGCGGGGGAATACGCAGTATTTT. Translated: CASSPSGGRGNTQYF.

The chain joins TRBV7-6 to TRBJ2-3; possible D gene TRBD2, 6 bases. CDR1 and CDR2 (germline): SGHVS, FNYEAQ. The CDR3 covers 14 residues. Trimming removed 5 bases from V and 2 bases from J, with 11 bases in between. The CDR3 nucleotides are TGTGCCAGCAGCCTGAGCGGGCCCACAGATACGCAGTATTTT. Its translation is CASSLSGPTDTQYF.

V gene TRBV9 combines with J gene TRBJ1-1, with a weak D call TRBD1 (6 bases). From germline, CDR1 is SGDLS and CDR2 YYNGEE. Trimming removed 4 bases from V and 4 bases from J, with 14 bases in between. The CDR3 consists of 14 residues. The CDR3 DNA is TGTGCCAGCAGCTCCAGGGGTATAGGCACTGAAGCTTTCTTT. It is translated as CASSSRGIGTEAFF.

The chain has TRBV29-1 and TRBJ2-7, with 8 bases aligning to TRBD2. CDR1 and CDR2 from the germline V gene are SQVTM and ANQGSEA. Trimming at V came to 7 bases and at J to 0 bases, leaving 5 bases not matched to a gene. The CDR3 spans 13 residues. CDR3 region: CSAVAGNSYEQYF. The CDR3 region has the DNA TGCAGCGCCGTAGCGGGGAACTCCTACGAGCAGTACTTC.